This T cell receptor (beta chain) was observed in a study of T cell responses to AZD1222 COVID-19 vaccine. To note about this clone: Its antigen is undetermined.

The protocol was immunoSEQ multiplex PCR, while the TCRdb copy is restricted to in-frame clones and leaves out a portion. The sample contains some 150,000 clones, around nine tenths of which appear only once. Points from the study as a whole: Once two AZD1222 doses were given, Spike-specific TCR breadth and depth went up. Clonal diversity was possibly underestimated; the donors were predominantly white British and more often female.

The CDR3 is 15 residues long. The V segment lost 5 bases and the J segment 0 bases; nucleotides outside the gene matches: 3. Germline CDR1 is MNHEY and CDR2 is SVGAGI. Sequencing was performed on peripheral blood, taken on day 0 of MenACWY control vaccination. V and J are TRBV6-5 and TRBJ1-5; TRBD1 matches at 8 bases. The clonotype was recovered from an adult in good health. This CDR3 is CASSRTGNSNQPQHF. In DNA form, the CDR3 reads TGTGCCAGCAGTCGGACAGGGAATAGCAATCAGCCCCAGCATTTT.